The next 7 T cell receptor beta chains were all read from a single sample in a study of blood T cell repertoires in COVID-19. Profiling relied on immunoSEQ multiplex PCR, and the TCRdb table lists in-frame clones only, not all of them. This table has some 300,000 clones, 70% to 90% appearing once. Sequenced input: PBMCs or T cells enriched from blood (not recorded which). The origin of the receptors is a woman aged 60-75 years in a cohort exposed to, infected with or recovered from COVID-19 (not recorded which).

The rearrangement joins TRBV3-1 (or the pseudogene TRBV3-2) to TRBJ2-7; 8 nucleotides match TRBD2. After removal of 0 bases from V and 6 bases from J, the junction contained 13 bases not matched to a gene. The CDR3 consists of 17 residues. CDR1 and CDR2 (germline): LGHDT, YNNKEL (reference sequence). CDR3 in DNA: TGTGCCAGCAGCCAAGATTCGCCTTTTAGCGGGAACCGCGAGCAGTACTTC. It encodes CASSQDSPFSGNREQYF.

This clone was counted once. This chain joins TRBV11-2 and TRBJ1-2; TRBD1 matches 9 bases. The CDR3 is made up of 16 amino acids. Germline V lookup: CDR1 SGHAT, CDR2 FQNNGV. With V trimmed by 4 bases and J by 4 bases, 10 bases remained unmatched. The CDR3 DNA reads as TGTGCCAGCAGCTCATACGGGACAGGGAGGGGCTATGGCTACACCTTC. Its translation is CASSSYGTGRGYGYTF. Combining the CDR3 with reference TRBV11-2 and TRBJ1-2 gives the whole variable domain EAGVAQSPRYKIIEKRQSVAFWCNPISGHATLYWYQQILGQGPKLLIQFQNNGVVDDSQLPKDRFSAERLKGVDSTLKIQPAKLEDSAVYLCASSSYGTGRGYGYTFGSGTRLTVV.

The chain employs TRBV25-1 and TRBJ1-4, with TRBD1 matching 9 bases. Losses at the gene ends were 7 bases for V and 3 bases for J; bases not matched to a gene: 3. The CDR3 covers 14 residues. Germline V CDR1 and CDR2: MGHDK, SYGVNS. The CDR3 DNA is TGTGCCAGCAAGAGGACAGGGGCTAATGAAAAACTGTTTTTT. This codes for CASKRTGANEKLFF. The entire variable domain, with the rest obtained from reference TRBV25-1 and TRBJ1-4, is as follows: EADIYQTPRYLVIGTGKKITLECSQTMGHDKMYWYQQDPGMELHLIHYSYGVNSTEKGDLSSESTVSRIRTEHFPLTLESARPSHTSQYLCASKRTGANEKLFFGSGTQLSVL.

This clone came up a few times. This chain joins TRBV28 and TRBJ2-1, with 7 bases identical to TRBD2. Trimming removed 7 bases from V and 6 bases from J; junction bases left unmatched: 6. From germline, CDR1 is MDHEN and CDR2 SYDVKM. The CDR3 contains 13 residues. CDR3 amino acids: CASTTSRPNEQFF. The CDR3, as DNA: TGTGCCAGCACGACTAGCAGGCCCAATGAGCAGTTCTTC. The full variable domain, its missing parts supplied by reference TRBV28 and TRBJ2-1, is DVKVTQSSRYLVKRTGEKVFLECVQDMDHENMFWYRQDPGLGLRLIYFSYDVKMKEKGDIPEGYSVSREKKERFSLILESASTNQTSMYLCASTTSRPNEQFFGPGTRLTVL.

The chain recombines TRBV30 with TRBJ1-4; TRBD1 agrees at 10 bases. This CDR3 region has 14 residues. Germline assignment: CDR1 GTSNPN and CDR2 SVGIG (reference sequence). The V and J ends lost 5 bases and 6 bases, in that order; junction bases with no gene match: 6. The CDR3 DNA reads TGTGCCTGGTACCGGACAGGGGGTTATGAAAAACTGTTTTTT. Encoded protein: CAWYRTGGYEKLFF.

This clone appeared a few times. CDR3 region: CASSLALGGNTEAFF. For the CDR3, the DNA is TGTGCCAGCAGCTTAGCGCTTGGCGGTAACACTGAAGCTTTCTTT. This sequence joins TRBV7-2 and TRBJ1-1; no firm D call. Germline CDR1 and CDR2: SGHTA and FQGNSA. V was pared by 0 bases and J by 2 bases, with 10 bases between. This CDR3 comprises 15 residues.

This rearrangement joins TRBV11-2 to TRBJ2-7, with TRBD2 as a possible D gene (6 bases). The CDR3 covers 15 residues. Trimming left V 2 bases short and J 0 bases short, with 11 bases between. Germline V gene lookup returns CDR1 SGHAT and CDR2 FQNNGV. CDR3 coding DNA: TGTGCCAGCAGCTTATTGGTCGGGGGCTCCTACGAGCAGTACTTC. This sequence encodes CASSLLVGGSYEQYF.